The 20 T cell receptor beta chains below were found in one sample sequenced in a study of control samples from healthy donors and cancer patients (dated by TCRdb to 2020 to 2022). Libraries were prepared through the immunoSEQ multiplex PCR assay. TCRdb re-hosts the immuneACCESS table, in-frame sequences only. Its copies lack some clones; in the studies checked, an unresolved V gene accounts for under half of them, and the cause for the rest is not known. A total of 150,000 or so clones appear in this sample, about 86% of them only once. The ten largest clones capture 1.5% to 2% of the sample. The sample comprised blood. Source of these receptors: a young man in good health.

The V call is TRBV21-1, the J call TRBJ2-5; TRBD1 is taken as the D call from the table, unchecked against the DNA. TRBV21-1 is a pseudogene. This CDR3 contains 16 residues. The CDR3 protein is CASSKVGRGLGGTQYF. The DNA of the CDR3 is TGTGCCAGCAGCAAAGTGGGCAGGGGGCTTGGTGGGACCCAGTACTTC.

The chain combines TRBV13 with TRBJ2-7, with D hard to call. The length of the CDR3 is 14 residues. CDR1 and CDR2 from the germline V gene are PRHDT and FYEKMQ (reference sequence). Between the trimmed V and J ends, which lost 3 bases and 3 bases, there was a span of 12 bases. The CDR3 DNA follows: TGTGCCAGCAGCTTTCGGCCGGGCGGCTACGAGCAGTACTTC. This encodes CASSFRPGGYEQYF.

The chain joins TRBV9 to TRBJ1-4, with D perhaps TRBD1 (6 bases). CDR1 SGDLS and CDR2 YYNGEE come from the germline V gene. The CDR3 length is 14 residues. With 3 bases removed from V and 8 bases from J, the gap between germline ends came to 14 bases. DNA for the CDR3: TGTGCCAGCAGCGGACCCAGGGGAGAGGAAAAACTGTTTTTT. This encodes CASSGPRGEEKLFF.

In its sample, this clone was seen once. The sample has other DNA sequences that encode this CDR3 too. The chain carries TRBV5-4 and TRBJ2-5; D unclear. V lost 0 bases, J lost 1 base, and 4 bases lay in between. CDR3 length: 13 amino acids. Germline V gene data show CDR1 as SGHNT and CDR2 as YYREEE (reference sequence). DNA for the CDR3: TGTGCCAGCAGCTTGGTGGGCCAAGAGACCCAGTACTTC. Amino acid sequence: CASSLVGQETQYF.

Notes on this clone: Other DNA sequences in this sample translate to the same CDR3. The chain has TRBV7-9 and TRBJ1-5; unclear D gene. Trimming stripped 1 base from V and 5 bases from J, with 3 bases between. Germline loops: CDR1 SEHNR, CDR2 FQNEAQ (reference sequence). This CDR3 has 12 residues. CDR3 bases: TGTGCCAGCAGCTTAGGCGATCAGCCCCAGCATTTT. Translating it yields CASSLGDQPQHF.

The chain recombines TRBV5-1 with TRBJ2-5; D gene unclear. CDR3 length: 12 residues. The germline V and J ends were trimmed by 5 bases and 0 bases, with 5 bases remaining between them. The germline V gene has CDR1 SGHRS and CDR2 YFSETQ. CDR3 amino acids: CASRKDQETQYF. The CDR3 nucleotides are TGCGCCAGCAGGAAGGACCAAGAGACCCAGTACTTC.

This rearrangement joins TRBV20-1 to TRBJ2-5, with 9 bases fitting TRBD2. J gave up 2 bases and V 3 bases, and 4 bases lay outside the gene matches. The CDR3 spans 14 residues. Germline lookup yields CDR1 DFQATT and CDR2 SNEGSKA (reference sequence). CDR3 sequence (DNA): TGCAGTGCTAGTTTCCTAGCGGGGCAAGAGACCCAGTACTTC. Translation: CSASFLAGQETQYF.

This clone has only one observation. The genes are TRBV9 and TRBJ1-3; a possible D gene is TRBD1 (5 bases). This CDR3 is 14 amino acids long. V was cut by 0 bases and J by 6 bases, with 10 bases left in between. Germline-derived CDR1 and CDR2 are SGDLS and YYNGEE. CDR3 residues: CASSVAPGENTIYF. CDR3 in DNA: TGTGCCAGCAGCGTAGCGCCGGGGGAAAACACCATATATTTT.

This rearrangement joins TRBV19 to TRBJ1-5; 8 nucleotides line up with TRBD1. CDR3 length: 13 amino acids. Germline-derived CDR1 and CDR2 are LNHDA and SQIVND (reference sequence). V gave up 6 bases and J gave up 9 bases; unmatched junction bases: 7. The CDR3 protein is CASRATGVSPQHF. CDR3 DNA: TGTGCCAGTAGAGCGACAGGGGTTTCGCCCCAGCATTTT.

The CDR3: CASSLSGGRTGRHF. The CDR3, as DNA: TGTGCCAGCAGTTTAAGTGGGGGTCGGACAGGTAGGCATTTT. V usage is TRBV27 and J usage is TRBJ1-5; 7 bases match TRBD1. Germline V gene lookup returns CDR1 MNHEY and CDR2 SMNVEV (reference sequence). The CDR3 consists of 14 residues. Trimming removed 2 bases from V and 15 bases from J; junction bases left unmatched: 13.

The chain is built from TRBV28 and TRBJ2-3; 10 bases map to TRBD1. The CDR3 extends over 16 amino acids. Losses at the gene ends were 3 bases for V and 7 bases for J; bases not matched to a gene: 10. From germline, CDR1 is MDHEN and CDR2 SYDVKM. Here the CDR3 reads CASSFAPRQGANTQYF. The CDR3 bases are TGTGCCAGCAGTTTCGCCCCAAGACAGGGGGCGAATACGCAGTATTTT.

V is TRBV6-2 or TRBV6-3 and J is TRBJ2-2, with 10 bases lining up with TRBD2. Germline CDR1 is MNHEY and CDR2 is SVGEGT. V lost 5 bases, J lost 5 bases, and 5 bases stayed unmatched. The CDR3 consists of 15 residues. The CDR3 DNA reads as TGTGCCAGCAGTAGACTAGCGGGCGAAACCGGGGAGCTGTTTTTT. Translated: CASSRLAGETGELFF.

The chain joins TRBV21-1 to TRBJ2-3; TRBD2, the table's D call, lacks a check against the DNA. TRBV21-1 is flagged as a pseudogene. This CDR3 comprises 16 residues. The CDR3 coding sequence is TGTGCCAGCTCTAGCGGGGGGGCCCTCCGCACAGATACGCAGTATTTT. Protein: CASSSGGALRTDTQYF.

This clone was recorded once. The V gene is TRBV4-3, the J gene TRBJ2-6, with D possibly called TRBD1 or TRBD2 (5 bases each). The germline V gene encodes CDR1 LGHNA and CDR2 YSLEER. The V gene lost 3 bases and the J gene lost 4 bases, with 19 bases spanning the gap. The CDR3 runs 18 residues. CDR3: CASSQITGTPAGANVLTF. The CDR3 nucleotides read TGCGCCAGCAGCCAGATCACCGGGACCCCTGCGGGGGCCAACGTCCTGACTTTC.

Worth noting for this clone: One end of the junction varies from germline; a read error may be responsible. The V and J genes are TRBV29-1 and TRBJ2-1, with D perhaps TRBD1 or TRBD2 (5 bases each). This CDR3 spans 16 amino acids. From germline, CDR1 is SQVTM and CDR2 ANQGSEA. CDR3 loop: CSAIRNPRSGDGSGLF. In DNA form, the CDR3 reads TGCAGCGCCATTAGAAACCCACGCAGCGGCGATGGGTCAGGGCTCTTC.

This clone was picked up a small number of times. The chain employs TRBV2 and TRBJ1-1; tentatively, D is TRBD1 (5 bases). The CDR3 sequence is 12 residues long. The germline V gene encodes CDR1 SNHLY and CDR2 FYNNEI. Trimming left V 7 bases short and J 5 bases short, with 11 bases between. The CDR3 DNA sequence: TGTGCCAGCACCTCCCAGGGTACTGAAGCTTTCTTT. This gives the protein CASTSQGTEAFF.

CDR3 DNA: TGTGCCAGCAGCTTGGGGCGGAGCTCCTATAATTCACCCCTCCACTTT. Encoded protein: CASSLGRSSYNSPLHF. The chain uses TRBV2 and TRBJ1-6; possible D gene TRBD1, 5 bases. Germline lookup yields CDR1 SNHLY and CDR2 FYNNEI. Between the trimmed V and J ends, which lost 6 bases and 0 bases, there was a span of 12 bases. The CDR3 contains 16 residues. Based on the CDR3 plus reference TRBV2 and TRBJ1-6, the full variable domain is EPEVTQTPSHQVTQMGQEVILRCVPISNHLYFYWYRQILGQKVEFLVSFYNNEISEKSEIFDDQFSVERPDGSNFTLKIRSTKLEDSAMYFCASSLGRSSYNSPLHFGNGTRLTVT.

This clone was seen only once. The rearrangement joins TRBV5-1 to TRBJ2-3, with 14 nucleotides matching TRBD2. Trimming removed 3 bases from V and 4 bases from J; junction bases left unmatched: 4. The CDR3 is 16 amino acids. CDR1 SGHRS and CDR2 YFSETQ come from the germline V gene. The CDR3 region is CASSSRLAGGPDTQYF. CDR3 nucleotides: TGCGCCAGCAGCTCCCGACTAGCGGGGGGGCCAGATACGCAGTATTTT.

For the CDR3, the DNA is TGTGCCAGCATAGGGGTAGCTGAAGCTTTCTTT. Amino acids: CASIGVAEAFF. The rearrangement joins TRBV2 to TRBJ1-1, with D possibly being TRBD1 (5 bases). Trimming cost V 7 bases and J 6 bases, with 9 bases left between them. CDR1 and CDR2 (germline): SNHLY, FYNNEI. The CDR3 sequence is 11 residues long.

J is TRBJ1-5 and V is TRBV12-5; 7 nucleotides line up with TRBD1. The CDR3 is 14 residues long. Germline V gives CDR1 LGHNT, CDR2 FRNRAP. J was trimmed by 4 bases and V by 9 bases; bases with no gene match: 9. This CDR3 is CASSPDRLNQPQHF. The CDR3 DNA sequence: TGTGCTAGCTCACCGGACAGGTTGAATCAGCCCCAGCATTTT.